The next 31 T cell receptor beta chains were all read from a single sample in a study of blood T cells in healthy people across ages (dated by TCRdb to the mid-2010s). Libraries were built with 5' RACE. TCRdb lists the instrument as Illumina HiSeq 2500. A second PCR of 7 to 11 cycles was performed with a sample-barcoded 5' primer and a J-beta primer mix. The public reads were run again by TCRdb, first through fastp at Q25 and then through MiXCR, and only productive beta chains were kept. Under each unique CDR3 protein, matching rows form one entry showing the most common genes and DNA. The table for this sample lists about 640,000 distinct CDR3 sequences; roughly three fifths of them were counted only once. 30% to 40% of the sample is held by the ten biggest clonotypes. The sequenced sample was blood. The receptors were gathered from a man in his 60s in good health.

This clonotype was detected a few times. V and J are TRBV24-1 and TRBJ2-7, with D unclear. V was trimmed by 5 bases and J by 3 bases, leaving 13 bases between them. CDR1 is KGHDR and CDR2 is SFDVKD in the germline V gene. The CDR3 consists of 14 residues. The CDR3 sequence: CATSVPRRRYEQYF. The DNA for the CDR3 is TGTGCCACCAGTGTACCCCGCAGACGCTACGAGCAGTACTTC.

This clonotype was seen only a few times. The chain recombines TRBV5-6 with TRBJ2-1; D is possibly TRBD1 (6 bases). The CDR3 has 13 amino acids. The V end was cut by 4 bases, the J end by 9 bases, with 14 bases between. Germline CDR1 is SGHDT and CDR2 is YYEEEE. CDR3 nucleotide sequence: TGTGCCAGCAGCCCCGGACAGCCCGTTGAGCAGTTCTTC. This sequence encodes CASSPGQPVEQFF.

This chain joins TRBV2 and TRBJ2-3; D tentatively fits TRBD1 or TRBD2 (6 bases each). The CDR3 contains 15 residues. Trimming took off 7 bases at V and 6 bases at J, with 20 bases between the two ends. Germline lookup yields CDR1 SNHLY and CDR2 FYNNEI. DNA of the CDR3: TGTGCCAGCATGTGGACGGGGGCCCCGATGGATACGCAGTATTTT. Its protein product is CASMWTGAPMDTQYF.

This clonotype was counted only a few times. The V and J genes are TRBV6-5 and TRBJ1-2, with 7 bases that match TRBD1. Germline CDR1 and CDR2: MNHEY and SVGAGI. The CDR3 loop spans 15 amino acids. V shed 2 bases and J 6 bases; nucleotides not matched to a gene: 9. CDR3 DNA: TGTGCCAGCAGTTACACGGGACAGCGAAGGGATGGCTACACCTTC. Protein: CASSYTGQRRDGYTF.

The V gene is TRBV5-1, the J gene TRBJ2-1; D is undetermined. Germline values: CDR1 SGHRS, CDR2 YFSETQ. V was cut by 1 base and J by 4 bases, with 9 bases left in between. The CDR3 length is 14 residues. CDR3 nucleotide sequence: TGCGCCAGCAGCTTGATGGAGTCGTACAATGAGCAGTTCTTC. Its translation is CASSLMESYNEQFF.

The chain joins TRBV6-1 to TRBJ2-7, with a weak D call TRBD2 (6 bases). The CDR3 contains 13 residues. The germline V gene has CDR1 MNHNS and CDR2 SASEGT. V lost 6 bases to trimming and J lost 3 bases, with 12 bases between them. CDR3 sequence: CASRGGQGYEQYF. As DNA, the CDR3 is TGTGCCAGCAGGGGGGGTCAGGGCTACGAGCAGTACTTC.

The rearrangement uses TRBV5-1 and TRBJ2-3, with 7 bases that match TRBD2. CDR3 length: 13 amino acids. Per germline, CDR1 SGHRS and CDR2 YFSETQ. V lost 4 bases to trimming and J lost 6 bases; unmatched junction nucleotides: 5. CDR3 sequence reads: CASSGGTTDTQYF. The DNA for the CDR3 is TGCGCCAGCAGCGGAGGGACTACGGATACGCAGTATTTT.

This clonotype has a handful of counts. The chain is built from TRBV7-2 and TRBJ2-7, with 11 bases lining up with TRBD2. Germline CDR1 is SGHTA and CDR2 is FQGNSA. The CDR3 consists of 15 residues. The V gene end was trimmed by 5 bases and the J gene end by 1 base; junction bases not matched to a gene: 4. CDR3 sequence reads: CASSKTSGGSYEQYF. CDR3 coding DNA: TGTGCCAGCAGCAAAACTAGCGGGGGATCCTACGAGCAGTACTTC.

The chain is built from TRBV29-1 and TRBJ2-1; a weak D match, TRBD2 (6 bases). The germline CDR1 and CDR2 sequences are SQVTM and ANQGSEA. CDR3 length equals 14 residues. V lost 3 bases and J lost 7, with 16 bases in between. DNA of the CDR3: TGCAGCGTTGATAGTGGTCGGGGGTGGAATGAGCAGTTCTTC. Translation gives CSVDSGRGWNEQFF.

The chain is built from TRBV28 and TRBJ2-2; D could derive from TRBD1 or TRBD2 (5 bases each). The CDR3 consists of 16 residues. Trimming stripped 7 bases from V and 5 bases from J, with 20 bases between. Germline loops: CDR1 MDHEN, CDR2 SYDVKM. The DNA for the CDR3 is TGTGCCAGCAATCCTTGGGGGAGCCGAGGAACCGGGGAGCTGTTTTTT. Its translation is CASNPWGSRGTGELFF.

The CDR3 DNA follows: TGTGCCAGCAGCCTAGGGGGCGGACAGAGCCCCTACGAGCAGTACTTC. It yields the protein CASSLGGGQSPYEQYF. The chain couples TRBV3-1 to TRBJ2-7, with 7 bases lining up with TRBD1. Per the germline V gene, CDR1 is LGHDT and CDR2 is YNNKEL (reference sequence). This CDR3 comprises 16 residues. Unmatched junction bases numbered 11, after V lost 4 bases and J lost 2 bases.

This chain joins TRBV6-5 and TRBJ2-7; D call uncertain. Trimming cost V 7 bases and J 2 bases, with 9 bases left between them. Germline loops: CDR1 MNHEY, CDR2 SVGAGI. The CDR3 covers 12 residues. The CDR3 bases are TGTGCCAGCAAAGGGCCCACCTACGAGCAGTACTTC. It is translated as CASKGPTYEQYF.

The V gene is TRBV27, the J gene TRBJ1-6; 7 bases are shared with TRBD1. Per the germline V gene, CDR1 is MNHEY and CDR2 is SMNVEV (reference sequence). V gave up 5 bases and J gave up 3 bases; unmatched junction bases: 10. CDR3 length equals 17 residues. CDR3 amino acids: CASSPRLTGNYNSPLHF. The CDR3 nucleotides are TGTGCCAGCAGTCCAAGATTGACAGGGAACTATAATTCACCCCTCCACTTT.

This chain connects TRBV5-1 to TRBJ2-5; TRBD2 matches 13 bases. Per germline, CDR1 SGHRS and CDR2 YFSETQ. CDR3 length: 17 amino acids. Trimming at V came to 0 bases and at J to 2 bases, leaving 4 bases not matched to a gene. CDR3 loop: CASSLGGLAGLQETQYF. CDR3 DNA sequence: TGCGCCAGCAGCTTGGGGGGACTAGCGGGGCTACAAGAGACCCAGTACTTC.

This clonotype was seen a few times. The chain couples TRBV12-3 or TRBV12-4 to TRBJ1-4, with D tentatively TRBD1 (5 bases). This CDR3 comprises 13 residues. Trimming removed 8 bases at V and 5 bases at J, with 12 bases between. The CDR3 region has the DNA TGTGCCAGCGGCGAGGGGTTAAATGAAAAACTGTTTTTT. Amino acids: CASGEGLNEKLFF.

The rearrangement links TRBV11-2 to TRBJ1-4, with D uncertain. The CDR3 loop spans 14 amino acids. From germline, CDR1 is SGHAT and CDR2 FQNNGV. Between the trimmed V and J ends, which lost 1 base and 6 bases, there was a span of 9 bases. In DNA form, the CDR3 reads TGTGCCAGCAGCTTAGGGGAGTGGGATGAAAAACTGTTTTTT. This sequence encodes CASSLGEWDEKLFF.

This rearrangement joins TRBV10-2 to TRBJ1-6; TRBD1 matches 8 bases. The CDR3 consists of 12 residues. V lost 7 bases and J lost 10; bases outside the gene matches: 3. From germline, CDR1 is WSHSY and CDR2 SAAADI. The CDR3 coding sequence is TGCGCCAGCAAACAGGGGGGCTCACCCCTCCACTTT. Translated, it gives CASKQGGSPLHF.

The V and J genes are TRBV2 and TRBJ2-7; 7 bases are shared with TRBD2. J gave up 3 bases and V 2 bases, and 4 bases lay outside the gene matches. CDR1 and CDR2 (germline): SNHLY, FYNNEI. The CDR3 covers 14 residues. In nucleotides, the CDR3 is TGTGCCAGCAGTGAACTAGCGGTGAACTACGAGCAGTACTTC. It is translated as CASSELAVNYEQYF. Complete variable domain (other parts from reference TRBV2 and TRBJ2-7): EPEVTQTPSHQVTQMGQEVILRCVPISNHLYFYWYRQILGQKVEFLVSFYNNEISEKSEIFDDQFSVERPDGSNFTLKIRSTKLEDSAMYFCASSELAVNYEQYFGPGTRLTVT.

The rearrangement joins TRBV7-2 to TRBJ2-1, with 9 bases lining up with TRBD2. With 4 bases clipped from V and 3 bases from J, the junction kept 4 bases outside the gene matches. CDR1 and CDR2 from the germline V gene are SGHTA and FQGNSA. CDR3 length: 15 amino acids. CDR3 region: CASSSRTSDYNEQFF. The CDR3 bases are TGTGCCAGCAGCTCCCGGACTAGCGACTACAATGAGCAGTTCTTC.

In this sample, this clonotype turned up a few times. This chain joins TRBV10-3 and TRBJ2-1; tentative D call: TRBD2 (5 bases). The germline gives CDR1 ENHRY, CDR2 SYGVKD. Trimming pared 3 bases from V and 0 bases from J, leaving 15 bases between. This CDR3 is 17 amino acids long. The CDR3 DNA is TGTGCCATCAGTGAACAAATTAGGGAGTCCTCCTACAATGAGCAGTTCTTC. Protein sequence: CAISEQIRESSYNEQFF.

This clonotype was detected once. The chain is built from TRBV20-1 and TRBJ1-5; perhaps TRBD1 as D (6 bases). V was pared by 1 base and J by 3 bases, with 13 bases between. The CDR3 sequence is 15 residues long. The V gene's germline CDR1 is DFQATT and CDR2 SNEGSKA (reference sequence). The CDR3 reads CSARVVGQLNQPQHF. CDR3 bases: TGCAGTGCTAGAGTAGTAGGACAGCTCAATCAGCCCCAGCATTTT.

V is TRBV14 and J is TRBJ2-1; tentative D call: TRBD2 (5 bases). This CDR3 spans 12 amino acids. Germline CDR1 is SGHDN and CDR2 is FVKESK. V shed 1 base and J shed 9 bases, with 7 bases lying between them. The CDR3 loop reads CASSQVGVEQFF. CDR3 bases: TGTGCCAGCAGCCAAGTGGGAGTTGAGCAGTTCTTC.

DNA for the CDR3: TGTGCCAGCAGCTGGGGGGGAACAGGGGGTTCGAATGAGCAGTTCTTC. It specifies CASSWGGTGGSNEQFF. This sequence joins TRBV11-2 and TRBJ2-1, with D possibly matching TRBD1 (8 bases). From germline, CDR1 is SGHAT and CDR2 FQNNGV. The CDR3 length is 16 residues. V was shortened by 4 bases and J by 7 bases, with 20 bases between the two germline ends.

This clonotype is a singleton in its sample. The CDR3 DNA follows: TGCAGTGCTAATGACCATGGGGCCACAGATACGCAGTATTTT. Translated, it gives CSANDHGATDTQYF. The rearrangement uses TRBV20-1 and TRBJ2-3; TRBD1 is a possible D gene (5 bases). CDR1 is DFQATT, CDR2 SNEGSKA, per germline (reference sequence). The V end lost 4 bases, the J end lost 2 bases, and 13 bases lay between the germline ends. CDR3 size: 14 residues.

This chain uses TRBV12-5 with TRBJ2-2, with TRBD1 identical over 12 bases. The CDR3 runs 19 residues. V gave up 3 bases and J gave up 5 bases; unmatched junction bases: 13. The V gene's germline CDR1 is LGHNT and CDR2 FRNRAP. In DNA, the CDR3 is TGTGCTAGTGGTTTAGGGGACAGGGGGCCACGCGAGTGGACCGGGGAGCTGTTTTTT. It encodes CASGLGDRGPREWTGELFF.

This sequence joins TRBV20-1 and TRBJ2-3; possibly TRBD1 for D (6 bases). CDR3 length: 13 residues. Deletions cut 6 bases from V and 1 base from J, with 11 bases between. Germline lookup yields CDR1 DFQATT and CDR2 SNEGSKA (reference sequence). CDR3 residues: CSASRQGTDTQYF. The CDR3 DNA sequence: TGCAGTGCCTCCAGACAGGGCACAGATACGCAGTATTTT.

This chain joins TRBV20-1 and TRBJ1-5, with TRBD1 matching over 10 bases. The V segment lost 6 bases and the J segment 1 base; nucleotides outside the gene matches: 12. The V gene's germline CDR1 is DFQATT and CDR2 SNEGSKA (reference sequence). The CDR3 length is 17 residues. The CDR3 DNA follows: TGCAGTGCCTCTACCGGGACAGGGGTGGGAAGCAATCAGCCCCAGCATTTT. Residues: CSASTGTGVGSNQPQHF.

The count of this clonotype is one. J is TRBJ2-1 and V is TRBV28; a weak D match, TRBD2 (6 bases). This CDR3 has 12 residues. The V gene lost 6 bases and the J gene lost 8 bases, with 11 bases spanning the gap. Germline assignment: CDR1 MDHEN and CDR2 SYDVKM. The CDR3 region is CASSQRRDEQFF. The DNA for the CDR3 is TGTGCCAGCAGCCAAAGGAGGGATGAGCAGTTCTTC.

The chain joins TRBV5-1 to TRBJ2-5, with 13 bases fitting TRBD2. With V trimmed by 3 bases and J by 3 bases, 8 bases remained unmatched. The V gene's germline CDR1 is SGHRS and CDR2 YFSETQ. The CDR3 loop spans 17 amino acids. CDR3 nucleotides: TGCGCCAGCAGCTGGGACCCGGGACTAGCGGGGAAAGAGACCCAGTACTTC. It is translated as CASSWDPGLAGKETQYF. Complete variable domain (other parts from reference TRBV5-1 and TRBJ2-5): KAGVTQTPRYLIKTRGQQVTLSCSPISGHRSVSWYQQTPGQGLQFLFEYFSETQRNKGNFPGRFSGRQFSNSRSEMNVSTLELGDSALYLCASSWDPGLAGKETQYFGPGTRLLVL.

In this sample, this clonotype turned up a few times. The chain has TRBV18 and TRBJ1-2; 10 positions match TRBD1. The V and J ends lost 6 bases and 2 bases, in that order; junction bases with no gene match: 3. This CDR3 has 14 residues. Germline V gene lookup returns CDR1 KGHSH and CDR2 LQKENI. CDR3 region: CASSQGQGNYGYTF. The CDR3 nucleotides are TGTGCCAGCTCGCAGGGACAGGGGAACTATGGCTACACCTTC. The entire variable domain, with the rest obtained from reference TRBV18 and TRBJ1-2, is as follows: NAGVMQNPRHLVRRRGQEARLRCSPMKGHSHVYWYRQLPEEGLKFMVYLQKENIIDESGMPKERFSAEFPKEGPSILRIQQVVRGDSAAYFCASSQGQGNYGYTFGSGTRLTVV.

This rearrangement joins TRBV6-2 or TRBV6-3 to TRBJ2-5; the D gene could be TRBD1 or TRBD2 (5 bases each). Germline V gene sequence: CDR1 MNHEY, CDR2 SVGEGT. The CDR3 extends over 15 amino acids. Trimming left V 8 bases short and J 11 bases short, with 27 bases between. In nucleotides, the CDR3 is TGTGCCAGCCGATCCGGGGCATCAAGGGGTAATGAGCAGTACTTC. Its translation is CASRSGASRGNEQYF.